The 18 T cell receptor beta chains in this list originate from one sample, sequenced in a study of vaccination effects on CD4 cells after COVID-19. After expansion with viral peptide pools in the ViraFEST assay, antigen-specific CD4+ T cells were sequenced. A 10-day culture period preceded the isolation of CD4+ T cells. No antigen is known for these receptors. Method: immunoSEQ multiplex PCR; TCRdb's copy keeps in-frame clones and lacks some. Of about 79,000 clones detected, around 70% appear once; the ten largest clones hold 1.5% to 2%. The specimen comprised CD4+ T cells from PBMCs cultured with HCoV-229E spike peptides, sampled before COVID-19 vaccination. These receptor sequences come from a human donor who received a COVID-19 vaccine.

This chain uses TRBV10-1 with TRBJ2-3, with a possible D match to TRBD1 (6 bases). V was clipped by 6 bases and J by 2 bases, with 12 bases between them. This CDR3 has 14 residues. Germline lookup yields CDR1 WNHNN and CDR2 SYGVQD (reference sequence). CDR3 residues: CASRSGQITDTQYF. The CDR3 bases are TGCGCCAGCAGGTCCGGACAGATCACAGATACGCAGTATTTT.

Regarding this clone: Other DNA sequences in the same sample also yield this CDR3. This chain joins TRBV5-1 and TRBJ1-3; D remains ambiguous. V was trimmed by 0 bases and J by 0 bases, leaving 10 bases between them. Germline V gene lookup returns CDR1 SGHRS and CDR2 YFSETQ. The CDR3 consists of 16 residues. CDR3 nucleotide sequence: TGCGCCAGCAGCTTGGCCTCGGGTTACTCTGGAAACACCATATATTTT. Its translation: CASSLASGYSGNTIYF.

To note about this clone: One end of the junction is discordant with germline, which a read error may explain. This chain joins TRBV7-7 and TRBJ2-1; possible D gene TRBD1, 6 bases. The CDR3 runs 13 residues. CDR1 and CDR2 from the germline V gene are SSHAT and FNYEAQ (reference sequence). The CDR3 DNA is TGTGCCAGCAGCTCAACAGGGTACAGTGAGCAGTTCTTC. It is translated as CASSSTGYSEQFF.

The chain joins TRBV25-1 to TRBJ1-4, with 7 nucleotides matching TRBD1. The CDR3 spans 14 residues. J lost 7 bases, V lost 6 bases, and 8 bases had no gene match. CDR1 is MGHDK, CDR2 SYGVNS, per germline. CDR3 coding DNA: TGTGCCAGCAGAGACCAGGGGGTTGGTGAAAAACTGTTTTTT. Translating gives CASRDQGVGEKLFF.

The CDR3 here is CASGLSSFGNQPQHF. The CDR3 DNA reads as TGTGCTAGTGGTTTGTCTAGCTTCGGCAATCAGCCCCAGCATTTT. The chain employs TRBV12-5 and TRBJ1-5; D is unclear. Germline CDR1 is LGHNT and CDR2 is FRNRAP. V dropped 2 bases and J dropped 2 bases, with 10 bases sitting between them. The CDR3 has 15 amino acids.

The chain carries TRBV4-1 and TRBJ2-1; a weak D match, TRBD2 (6 bases). The CDR3 runs 17 residues. Deletions cut 3 bases from V and 0 bases from J, with 15 bases between. CDR1 MGHRA and CDR2 YSYEKL come from the germline V gene. The CDR3: CASSQDRGASSYNEQFF. CDR3 in DNA: TGCGCCAGCAGCCAGGATCGCGGGGCAAGCTCCTACAATGAGCAGTTCTTC.

This clone was recorded only once. The J gene is TRBJ1-1, the V gene TRBV23-1, with a possible D match to TRBD1 (6 bases). TRBV23-1 counts as an open reading frame of uncertain function. Trimming took off 0 bases at V and 0 bases at J, with 14 bases between the two ends. The CDR3 covers 17 residues. CDR3 sequence: CASSQSSGTKMNTEAFF. In DNA form, the CDR3 reads TGCGCCAGCAGTCAATCATCAGGGACAAAGATGAACACTGAAGCTTTCTTT.

The V gene is TRBV10-3, the J gene TRBJ2-1; maybe TRBD2 (6 bases). Trimming shortened V by 10 bases and J by 0 bases, and 22 bases separated the two germline ends. Germline values: CDR1 ENHRY, CDR2 SYGVKD. The CDR3 spans 17 residues. The CDR3 nucleotides read TGTGCCACGGGGGACCCAAGACTATCCAGCTCCTACAATGAGCAGTTCTTC. Its translation is CATGDPRLSSSYNEQFF.

The chain combines TRBV4-2 with TRBJ2-1; D is unresolved. Germline CDR1 LGHNA, CDR2 YNFKEQ. The CDR3 length is 15 residues. The V and J ends lost 1 base and 8 bases respectively, with 15 bases between them. This chain's CDR3 is CASSQALSSRYEQFF. CDR3 nucleotides: TGTGCCAGCAGCCAAGCTTTATCATCGCGGTATGAGCAGTTCTTC.

The table lists this clone with a count of one. This chain joins TRBV19 and TRBJ1-1, with TRBD1 as a possible D gene (6 bases). Germline-derived CDR1 and CDR2 are LNHDA and SQIVND (reference sequence). The V and J ends lost 6 bases and 7 bases respectively, with 15 bases between them. CDR3 length: 13 residues. As DNA, the CDR3 is TGTGCCAGTAGAAAGTTGGGACAAGATGAAGCTTTCTTT. As protein: CASRKLGQDEAFF. The full variable domain, rest sourced from reference TRBV19 and TRBJ1-1, is DGGITQSPKYLFRKEGQNVTLSCEQNLNHDAMYWYRQDPGQGLRLIYYSQIVNDFQKGDIAEGYSVSREKKESFPLTVTSAQKNPTAFYLCASRKLGQDEAFFGQGTRLTVV.

The chain joins TRBV5-1 to TRBJ1-2, with 8 bases matching TRBD1. Germline CDR1 and CDR2: SGHRS and YFSETQ. V lost 0 bases and J lost 8; bases outside the gene matches: 3. CDR3 size: 13 residues. CDR3 nucleotides: TGCGCCAGCAGCTTGGAACAGGGGGAGGGCTACACCTTC. Translating gives CASSLEQGEGYTF.

This rearrangement joins TRBV5-1 to TRBJ2-1; D remains ambiguous. V was shortened by 4 bases and J by 2 bases, with 13 bases between the two germline ends. CDR1 and CDR2 from the germline V gene are SGHRS and YFSETQ. This CDR3 is built from 15 residues. This CDR3 reads CASSLGPETYNEQFF. CDR3 sequence (DNA): TGCGCCAGCAGCCTCGGACCTGAAACCTACAATGAGCAGTTCTTC. The full variable domain, completed using reference TRBV5-1 and TRBJ2-1, is KAGVTQTPRYLIKTRGQQVTLSCSPISGHRSVSWYQQTPGQGLQFLFEYFSETQRNKGNFPGRFSGRQFSNSRSEMNVSTLELGDSALYLCASSLGPETYNEQFFGPGTRLTVL.

The CDR3 DNA sequence: TGTGCCAGCAGCCCGGAGATTTCTAGCGGGGTAGCCCAGTACTTC. Translating gives CASSPEISSGVAQYF. V gene TRBV7-6 combines with J gene TRBJ2-5; 9 nucleotides match TRBD2. Looked up from germline, CDR1 is SGHVS and CDR2 is FNYEAQ. Losses at the gene ends were 5 bases for V and 9 bases for J; bases not matched to a gene: 13. This CDR3 has 15 residues.

V usage is TRBV11-2 and J usage is TRBJ2-1; 7 bases align to TRBD2. J gave up 2 bases and V 5 bases, and 6 bases lay outside the gene matches. The CDR3 loop spans 15 amino acids. The germline V gene has CDR1 SGHAT and CDR2 FQNNGV. The CDR3 sequence: CASSIPRGAYNEQFF. CDR3 coding DNA: TGTGCCAGCAGCATCCCCCGGGGGGCCTACAATGAGCAGTTCTTC.

The chain uses TRBV3-1 (or the pseudogene TRBV3-2) and TRBJ1-2; 8 nucleotides match TRBD1. V dropped 3 bases and J dropped 0; count of bases not matched to a gene: 6. CDR1 is LGHDT and CDR2 is YNNKEL in the germline V gene (reference sequence). This CDR3 comprises 16 residues. The CDR3 DNA sequence: TGTGCCAGCAGCCAGTGGGGACAGGCAACTAACTATGGCTACACCTTC. It encodes CASSQWGQATNYGYTF.

The chain has TRBV9 and TRBJ2-2, with TRBD1 identical over 7 bases. Trimming took 2 bases from V and 5 from J; bases not matched to a gene: 3. This CDR3 region has 14 residues. Germline V CDR1 and CDR2: SGDLS, YYNGEE. CDR3 bases: TGTGCCAGCAGCGTCGGGACAGAGACCGGGGAGCTGTTTTTT. It specifies CASSVGTETGELFF.

This rearrangement joins TRBV28 to TRBJ2-1; 9 bases match TRBD1. V dropped 7 bases and J dropped 2; count of bases not matched to a gene: 6. The germline V gene encodes CDR1 MDHEN and CDR2 SYDVKM. The CDR3 covers 15 residues. The CDR3 nucleotides read TGTGCCAGCACTCTCGGGACAGGGACCTACAATGAGCAGTTCTTC. It specifies CASTLGTGTYNEQFF.

The V call is TRBV29-1, the J call TRBJ2-5, with D possibly TRBD1 on 6 matching bases. Trimming removed 5 bases from V and 3 bases from J, with 13 bases in between. Germline V gene lookup returns CDR1 SQVTM and CDR2 ANQGSEA. The CDR3 consists of 13 residues. CDR3 nucleotides: TGCAGCGTTACCGGGACATCAAAAGAGACCCAGTACTTC. This gives the protein CSVTGTSKETQYF.